This T cell receptor (beta chain) was recorded in a study of vaccination effects on CD4 cells after COVID-19. Trimming pared 9 bases from V and 4 bases from J, leaving 9 bases between. The CDR3 length is 11 residues. Looked up from germline, CDR1 is LGHDT and CDR2 is YNNKEL (reference sequence). The table came from immunoSEQ multiplex PCR; TCRdb's copy has only in-frame clones and leaves some out. Of about 63,000 clones in the sample, about 79% are singletons; the top ten hold about 3.7%. With respect to this clone: Antigen: not known.

Before sequencing, viral peptide pools were used by the ViraFEST assay to expand antigen-specific CD4+ T cells. The culture ran for 10 to 11 days, and then CD4+ T cells were isolated. Nucleocapsid antibody tests were negative, and the vaccine recipients had no prior SARS-CoV-2 infection. This chain links TRBV3-1 (or the pseudogene TRBV3-2) with TRBJ1-1; D may be TRBD1 (6 bases). The sample here was CD4+ T cells from PBMCs cultured with HCoV-OC43 spike peptides, taken before COVID-19 vaccination. As to subset: HCoV-OC43 spike overlapping peptide pool stimulation. This clonotype was sampled from a human donor who received a COVID-19 vaccine. CDR3 in amino acids: CASQGGTEAFF. The CDR3 DNA reads TGTGCCAGTCAAGGGGGCACTGAAGCTTTCTTT.